The TCR beta chain under discussion was sequenced for a study of blood T cell repertoires in COVID-19 (dated by TCRdb to 2019 to 2021). Regarding the research as a whole: Samples from collaborators originated in the United States, Italy and Spain and spanned both the acute and convalescent phases of COVID-19. The material from the prospective study consisted of cDNA or gDNA derived from T cells, B-cell-depleted T cells, or PBMCs. The samples were drawn from the first 160 participants of the ongoing ImmuneRACE study and from 1,200 or so subjects provided by 6 global collaborators. A freely available public database, intended as a resource for researchers studying the immune response to SARS-CoV-2, is where the repertoires were released. Where available, HLA class I and class II types were obtained from metadata supplied by the sample provider rather than from assay-based typing. Deeply sampled blood TCRbeta repertoires from subjects exposed to, actively infected with, or recovered from COVID-19 were included in the dataset. Nearly every sample came with metadata listing a de-identified subject ID, COVID-19 status, age in years and sex.

Participants in the prospective study were aged about 18 to 90 years, lived in approximately 26 United States geographic areas, and enrolled through a virtual design. Cohort assignment in the prospective study relied on participant-reported clinical history from a screening survey and a study questionnaire. Recovered participants in ImmuneRACE Cohort 3 were defined as having two consecutive negative NP/OP PCR tests, clearance from a healthcare professional, or resolution of symptoms. In the prospective study, whole blood, serum and a nasopharyngeal or oropharyngeal swab were collected from each participant by mobile phlebotomists. Participants in the prospective study had the option to provide additional blood draws and questionnaires over a roughly 2-month period. Before DNA extraction, prospective study blood samples were shipped either frozen or at room temperature. TCRbeta CDR3 regions were amplified from genomic DNA using the immunoSEQ Assay, a bias-controlled multiplex PCR. Per the original workflow: The number of nucleated cells in each sample was estimated by amplification of reference gene primers within the assay. To quantify the absolute abundance of each unique TCRbeta CDR3 rearrangement, sequence reads were collapsed and filtered. For each sample, productive Simpson clonality was calculated by taking the square root of Simpson's diversity index across productive rearrangements. The immuneACCESS repertoire file appears here via TCRdb, limited to in-frame rearrangements. These files lack a portion of the clones; in checked studies, under half of the deficit traces to unresolved V genes, and the cause of the others is not known. For V, J and clone size, that table is used; D and trimming come from the DNA. For this sample there are more than 250,000 clones; more than 75% appear just once. The ten largest clonotypes hold roughly a tenth of the sample.

Comment on this clone: Its binding antigen is unknown. Per-base quality was not reported, and no clone a single base away is much larger than it.

The full study reports these points: How much clinical and demographic metadata was included differed by source and by participant, and the metadata was provided uncurated.

From the cysteine through the phenylalanine, the CDR3 covers 14 amino acids. Left in the record is the CDR3 DNA by itself, 42 bases read in frame from the first base. From the germline V gene, CDR1 is MGHRA and CDR2 is YSYEKL. V lost 0 bases and J lost 7 bases; the stretch between them is 9 bases long. Sequencing was performed on PBMCs or T cells enriched from blood (not recorded which). The clonotype originates from a woman aged 18-35 years who had recovered from COVID-19. The chain links TRBV4-1 with TRBJ1-4, with the D gene not clear enough to name. The DNA sequence reads TGCGCCAGCAGCCAAGAGGGGAGACTTGAAAAACTGTTTTTT. The translation is CASSQEGRLEKLFF.